Shown below are 20 T cell receptor beta chains from a single sample sequenced in a study of T-cell memory formation after mild COVID-19. TCRdb recomputed calls from the 5' RACE reads with MiXCR, one row per CDR3 protein. The data show more than 300,000 distinct CDR3 sequences, 13% to 15% seen once. The specimen sequenced was PBMCs or a T cell subset sorted from them (not recorded which). These receptor sequences come from a man younger than 30 who had mild COVID-19 (a few samples of this study predate the infection). Cell type and time point are not known.

This clonotype was found a few times. V and J are TRBV28 and TRBJ2-5; D gene unclear. Trimming cost V 3 bases and J 5 bases, with 7 bases left between them. CDR1 MDHEN and CDR2 SYDVKM come from the germline V gene. The CDR3 contains 12 residues. The CDR3 here is CASSLPSETQYF. In nucleotides, the CDR3 is TGTGCCAGCAGTTTGCCCTCGGAGACCCAGTACTTC.

This clonotype came up a few times. The chain joins TRBV29-1 to TRBJ2-7; 8 nucleotides agree with TRBD1. Germline V CDR1 and CDR2: SQVTM, ANQGSEA. J lost 0 bases, V lost 3 bases, and 1 base had no gene match. This CDR3 comprises 13 residues. The CDR3 protein is CSVEDRDSYEQYF. The CDR3 bases are TGCAGCGTTGAGGACAGGGACTCCTACGAGCAGTACTTC.

The chain has TRBV6-6 and TRBJ1-5; D unclear. V was cut by 6 bases and J by 2 bases, with 17 bases left in between. This CDR3 spans 16 amino acids. Germline V gene data show CDR1 as MNHNY and CDR2 as SVGAGI (reference sequence). As DNA, the CDR3 is TGTGCCAGCAGCCCTATCCGCGCGAGCGGCAATCAGCCCCAGCATTTT. It encodes CASSPIRASGNQPQHF.

J is TRBJ1-4 and V is TRBV18; weak D call: TRBD1 (5 bases). Germline values: CDR1 KGHSH, CDR2 LQKENI. The CDR3 runs 15 residues. Between the trimmed V and J ends, which lost 6 bases and 8 bases, there was a span of 19 bases. The CDR3 protein is CASSPRQTIEEKLFF. The CDR3 DNA sequence: TGTGCCAGCTCCCCGAGACAGACTATTGAAGAAAAACTGTTTTTT.

Only a few counts were recorded for this clonotype. This chain uses TRBV12-3 or TRBV12-4 with TRBJ2-3, with D unclear. V was trimmed by 0 bases and J by 4 bases, leaving 8 bases between them. CDR3 length: 14 residues. Here the CDR3 reads CASSLAGPADTQYF. The CDR3 bases are TGTGCCAGCAGTTTAGCAGGACCAGCAGATACGCAGTATTTT.

The gene calls are TRBV18 and TRBJ2-5; TRBD1 matches 8 bases. CDR1 is KGHSH, CDR2 LQKENI, per germline. The CDR3 length is 16 residues. V shed 4 bases and J 2 bases; nucleotides not matched to a gene: 9. CDR3 DNA sequence: TGTGCCAGCTCACGACAGGGGCGGGCATCACAAGAGACCCAGTACTTC. Translation gives CASSRQGRASQETQYF.

This clonotype was seen a few times. The rearrangement uses TRBV19 and TRBJ2-7, with TRBD1 matching 12 bases. J gave up 6 bases and V 4 bases, and 7 bases lay outside the gene matches. This CDR3 is 15 amino acids long. CDR1 is LNHDA, CDR2 SQIVND, per germline (reference sequence). CDR3 sequence: CASSSGTGGFREQYF. Written as DNA, the CDR3 is TGTGCCAGTAGTAGCGGGACAGGGGGCTTTCGCGAGCAGTACTTC.

The genes are TRBV6-5 and TRBJ1-2; weak D call: TRBD1 (5 bases). V lost 5 bases and J lost 5, with 12 bases in between. This CDR3 has 13 amino acids. The germline V gene encodes CDR1 MNHEY and CDR2 SVGAGI. The CDR3: CASSTGGGYGYTF. CDR3 nucleotide sequence: TGTGCCAGCAGTACTGGGGGAGGGTATGGCTACACCTTC.

The chain links TRBV24-1 to TRBJ1-6; perhaps TRBD1 as D (5 bases). Germline values: CDR1 KGHDR, CDR2 SFDVKD. The CDR3 extends over 14 amino acids. The germline V and J ends were trimmed by 5 bases and 5 bases, with 9 bases remaining between them. The CDR3 region is CATSVARDNSPLHF. The CDR3 DNA reads TGTGCCACCAGTGTTGCCAGGGATAATTCACCCCTCCACTTT.

The table lists this clonotype with a few counts. As DNA, the CDR3 is TGTGCCAGCAGTCCGACTGGAGGGCACACTGAAGCTTTCTTT. It yields the protein CASSPTGGHTEAFF. The rearrangement links TRBV28 to TRBJ1-1; D is undetermined. The CDR3 totals 14 residues. With 5 bases removed from V and 3 bases from J, the gap between germline ends came to 13 bases. Germline-derived CDR1 and CDR2 are MDHEN and SYDVKM.

This clonotype was recorded once. The chain has TRBV21-1 and TRBJ2-7. TRBV21-1 has pseudogene status. This CDR3 region has 14 residues. CDR3 region: CASSKRQWCYEQYV. The CDR3 nucleotides are TGTGCCAGCAGCAAAAGGCAGTGGTGCTACGAGCAGTACGTC.

The chain joins TRBV12-3 or TRBV12-4 to TRBJ1-6, with 7 bases aligning to TRBD1. The V and J ends lost 3 bases and 2 bases, in that order; junction bases with no gene match: 4. CDR3 size: 16 residues. The CDR3 coding sequence is TGTGCCAGCAGTTTCGAGGGGGCGCCCTATAATTCACCCCTCCACTTT. This gives the protein CASSFEGAPYNSPLHF.

This clonotype came up many times. This chain uses TRBV10-3 with TRBJ2-1; 9 nucleotides line up with TRBD2. The J segment lost 6 bases and the V segment lost 3 bases, leaving 3 bases of the junction unmatched. This CDR3 region has 14 residues. Germline V gives CDR1 ENHRY, CDR2 SYGVKD. The CDR3 DNA reads TGTGCCATCAGTGATGGCGGGGGGGGCAATGAGCAGTTCTTC. It codes for CAISDGGGGNEQFF.

Many counts were recorded for this clonotype. This rearrangement joins TRBV25-1 to TRBJ2-7, with D possibly being TRBD2 (5 bases). The CDR3 loop spans 15 amino acids. The V and J ends lost 2 bases and 3 bases respectively, with 14 bases between them. The germline V gene encodes CDR1 MGHDK and CDR2 SYGVNS. The CDR3 loop is CASSEVRDGLYEQYF. Here the CDR3 DNA reads TGTGCCAGCAGTGAAGTTCGGGATGGCCTCTACGAGCAGTACTTC.

This clonotype has only a few counts. V usage is TRBV7-2 and J usage is TRBJ2-1, with no clear D. Between the trimmed V and J ends, which lost 1 base and 7 bases, there was a span of 8 bases. In germline, CDR1 is SGHTA, CDR2 FQGNSA. The CDR3 spans 13 residues. The CDR3 loop is CASSLESRNEQFF. In DNA form, the CDR3 reads TGTGCCAGCAGCTTAGAAAGTAGAAATGAGCAGTTCTTC.

The chain carries TRBV11-1 and TRBJ2-2, with D unclear. The V and J ends lost 6 bases and 7 bases respectively, with 9 bases between them. Per the germline V gene, CDR1 is SGHAT and CDR2 is FQDESV (reference sequence). The CDR3 runs 12 residues. The CDR3 is CASRPPGGELFF. CDR3 DNA: TGTGCCAGCAGGCCTCCAGGCGGGGAGCTGTTTTTT.

The chain carries TRBV3-1 and TRBJ2-3; no reliable D call. The CDR3 has 14 amino acids. Trimming cost V 4 bases and J 3 bases, with 11 bases left between them. CDR1 and CDR2 from the germline V gene are LGHDT and YNNKEL (reference sequence). DNA of the CDR3: TGTGCCAGCAGCCCCTCCCCTTGGACAGATACGCAGTATTTT. Translated, it gives CASSPSPWTDTQYF.

This clonotype turned up a few times. The V call is TRBV9, the J call TRBJ1-1; no firm D call. The V gene lost 4 bases and the J gene lost 3 bases, with 10 bases spanning the gap. CDR3 length: 13 residues. Germline CDR1 reads SGDLS; CDR2 reads YYNGEE. The CDR3 bases are TGTGCCAGCAGCCCTGGGAGTTACACTGAAGCTTTCTTT. This codes for CASSPGSYTEAFF.

This clonotype was counted a few times. The chain combines TRBV7-6 with TRBJ1-6; D unclear. Germline V CDR1 and CDR2: SGHVS, FNYEAQ. The CDR3 covers 13 residues. V gave up 2 bases and J gave up 4 bases, with 3 bases separating them. CDR3 in DNA: TGTGCCAGCAGCTTAATGTATAATTCACCCCTCCACTTT. Translating gives CASSLMYNSPLHF. The full variable domain, with the rest looked up from reference TRBV7-6 and TRBJ1-6, is GAGVSQSPRYKVTKRGQDVALRCDPISGHVSLYWYRQALGQGPEFLTYFNYEAQQDKSGLPNDRFSAERPEGSISTLTIQRTEQRDSAMYRCASSLMYNSPLHFGNGTRLTVT.

This clonotype was recorded a few times. The CDR3 protein is CATSRDRRGNYGYTF. The CDR3 region has the DNA TGTGCCACCAGCAGAGATAGGAGAGGAAACTATGGCTACACCTTC. The chain employs TRBV15 and TRBJ1-2; no clear D gene. CDR1 is LNHNV and CDR2 is YYDKDF in the germline V gene (reference sequence). The V end lost 0 bases, the J end lost 2 bases, and 10 bases lay between the germline ends. CDR3 length equals 15 residues. The variable domain in full, with the rest retrieved from reference TRBV15 and TRBJ1-2, is DAMVIQNPRYQVTQFGKPVTLSCSQTLNHNVMYWYQQKSSQAPKLLFHYYDKDFNNEADTPDNFQSRRPNTSFCFLDIRSPGLGDTAMYLCATSRDRRGNYGYTFGSGTRLTVV.